What follows are 10 T cell receptor beta chains derived from one specimen sequenced in a study of T cells in Graves' hyperthyroidism and ophthalmopathy. The TCR beta CDR3 regions underwent amplification using RNA transcripts as the source. HTBI primers were the set used in a first-round RT-PCR of the TCR CDR3. MiXCR, applied by TCRdb to the multiplex PCR reads, yields one record per CDR3 protein. This sample yields hundreds of thousands of distinct CDR3 sequences, of which about a sixth are seen a single time; around 19% belongs to the top ten. The sequenced sample consisted of blood. These receptors originate from a young woman with Graves' hyperthyroidism.

The chain couples TRBV5-1 to TRBJ2-1; 15 nucleotides match TRBD2. The CDR3 consists of 18 residues. Trimming took 5 bases from V and 0 from J; bases not matched to a gene: 6. The germline CDR1 and CDR2 sequences are SGHRS and YFSETQ. Here the CDR3 DNA reads TGCGCCAGCAGTTCCGGGACTAGCGGGGGGAGCTCCTACAATGAGCAGTTCTTC. Amino acid sequence: CASSSGTSGGSSYNEQFF. Using reference TRBV5-1 and TRBJ2-1 for the parts outside the CDR3, the full variable domain is KAGVTQTPRYLIKTRGQQVTLSCSPISGHRSVSWYQQTPGQGLQFLFEYFSETQRNKGNFPGRFSGRQFSNSRSEMNVSTLELGDSALYLCASSSGTSGGSSYNEQFFGPGTRLTVL.

The chain has TRBV2 and TRBJ1-2; TRBD1 is a possible D gene (5 bases). The CDR3 covers 13 residues. V was cut by 1 base and J by 8 bases, with 11 bases left in between. Germline V lookup: CDR1 SNHLY, CDR2 FYNNEI. CDR3 coding DNA: TGTGCCAGCAGTGAAGTCAGGGAGGGAGGCTACACCTTC. Translated, it gives CASSEVREGGYTF.

In this sample, this clonotype turned up a few times. The J gene is TRBJ1-5, the V gene TRBV24-1; D remains unclear. CDR1 is KGHDR and CDR2 is SFDVKD in the germline V gene. V lost 7 bases, J lost 1 base, and 16 bases lay in between. The CDR3 contains 16 residues. The CDR3 reads CATSDTRQGSNQPQHF. CDR3 nucleotide sequence: TGTGCCACCAGCGACACCCGACAAGGGAGCAATCAGCCCCAGCATTTT.

This clonotype was found many times. V and J are TRBV5-1 and TRBJ1-1, with D possibly TRBD1 on 6 matching bases. Trimming stripped 2 bases from V and 6 bases from J, with 11 bases between. Germline CDR1 and CDR2: SGHRS and YFSETQ. This CDR3 is built from 13 residues. CDR3 DNA: TGCGCCAGCAGCTTAAGGGGGATTTCTGAAGCTTTCTTT. Protein product: CASSLRGISEAFF. Combining the CDR3 with reference TRBV5-1 and TRBJ1-1 gives the whole variable domain KAGVTQTPRYLIKTRGQQVTLSCSPISGHRSVSWYQQTPGQGLQFLFEYFSETQRNKGNFPGRFSGRQFSNSRSEMNVSTLELGDSALYLCASSLRGISEAFFGQGTRLTVV.

This clonotype came up a few times. Just one base apart from a much larger clone, this may be a read error. The CDR3 loop reads CASSLTETDTEAFF. The CDR3 DNA follows: TGTGCCAGCAGTCTGACAGAGACGGACACTGAAGCTTTCTTT. V gene TRBV12-3 or TRBV12-4 combines with J gene TRBJ1-1; D perhaps matches TRBD1 (5 bases). The CDR3 extends over 14 amino acids. Deletions cut 5 bases from V and 3 bases from J, with 13 bases between.

This clonotype was seen only a few times. The V and J genes are TRBV24-1 and TRBJ1-2; no clear D. This CDR3 region has 13 residues. V was trimmed by 2 bases and J by 4 bases, leaving 7 bases between them. The V gene's germline CDR1 is KGHDR and CDR2 SFDVKD. The CDR3 nucleotides read TGTGCCACCAGTGATTCTGACGGCTATGGCTACACCTTC. Translated, it gives CATSDSDGYGYTF.

This clonotype occurred many times. The rearrangement links TRBV3-1 to TRBJ2-5; possibly TRBD1 for D (6 bases). Germline CDR1 reads LGHDT; CDR2 reads YNNKEL (reference sequence). V lost 0 bases and J 7 bases, leaving 18 bases between the germline ends. The CDR3 is 16 residues long. In nucleotides, the CDR3 is TGTGCCAGCAGCCAAGATCAGGGACACCGAATGGCGACCCAGTACTTC. It specifies CASSQDQGHRMATQYF.

Notes on this clonotype: A much larger clone lies one base from this, so it may be a read error. V and J are TRBV27 and TRBJ2-3; 15 bases map to TRBD2. V dropped 6 bases and J dropped 2; count of bases not matched to a gene: 3. Germline V gene sequence: CDR1 MNHEY, CDR2 SMNVEV (reference sequence). This CDR3 region has 16 residues. The CDR3 loop is CASSGTSGGITDTQYF. The CDR3 DNA follows: TGTGCCAGCAGCGGGACTAGCGGGGGGATCACAGATACGCAGTATTTT.

This clonotype has a handful of counts. The rearrangement joins TRBV9 to TRBJ2-3; possibly TRBD1 for D (6 bases). CDR3 size: 15 residues. Looked up from germline, CDR1 is SGDLS and CDR2 is YYNGEE. Trimming shortened V by 0 bases and J by 3 bases, and 11 bases separated the two germline ends. CDR3 DNA sequence: TGTGCCAGCAGCGTAGAATGGGGGCAAACAGATACGCAGTATTTT. It codes for CASSVEWGQTDTQYF.

The V and J genes are TRBV20-1 and TRBJ2-1; tentative D call: TRBD2 (7 bases). Germline CDR1 is DFQATT and CDR2 is SNEGSKA (reference sequence). The CDR3 has 16 amino acids. With 7 bases removed from V and 0 bases from J, the gap between germline ends came to 19 bases. DNA of the CDR3: TGCAGTGTAACCAGGAGCGGGACACACTCCTACAATGAGCAGTTCTTC. As protein: CSVTRSGTHSYNEQFF.